Detailed here is one TCR beta chain. Its specific antigen is unknown. Nothing much larger sits one base from this clone, and base qualities are not available. This entry is derived from a study of control samples from healthy donors and cancer patients (dated by TCRdb to 2019 to 2021). V is shortened by 5 bases, J by 10 bases, and the region joining them spans 14 bases. CDR3 length: 12 amino acids, cysteine to phenylalanine. Only the CDR3 DNA is retained, 36 bases long and in frame from the first base. The method behind the library was the immunoSEQ multiplex PCR assay. TCRdb re-hosts the immuneACCESS table, in-frame sequences only. Its copies lack some clones; in the studies checked, an unresolved V gene accounts for under half of them, and the cause for the rest is not known. For this sample the table gives 100,000 to 150,000 clones, of which more than 70% were detected only once. The top ten constitute roughly 3.2% of the sample.

The receptor was isolated from a man aged 45 to 65 in good health. Sample: blood. The rearranged segments are TRBV12-3 or TRBV12-4 and TRBJ1-1, and the D gene may be TRBD1, 6 bases matching. CDR3 reads: CASSPQGFRAFF. The DNA sequence reads TGTGCCAGCAGTCCCCAGGGGTTTCGAGCTTTCTTT.